Shown below are 13 T cell receptor beta chains from a single sample sequenced in a study of T cells expressing NK-cell markers. TCRdb re-called the 5' RACE reads; every CDR3 protein appears as one record, without DNA. The specimen's table records roughly 390,000 distinct CDR3 sequences. Sequenced input: blood T cells: a sorted CD56 or NKG2C T cell subset, CD4+ or CD8+ T cells, or bulk PBMC T cells (not recorded which). All receptors derive from a man aged 18 to 69 in good health.

This chain connects TRBV12-3 or TRBV12-4 to TRBJ1-1. This CDR3 contains 18 residues. This CDR3 reads CASSLWFKGGEGNTEAFF.

The rearrangement joins TRBV7-3 to TRBJ2-3; TCRdb's assignment of TRBD1 cannot be checked, as there is no DNA. Germline V gene data show CDR1 as SGHTA and CDR2 as FQGTGA. CDR3 length equals 15 residues. This CDR3 is CASSLTRGATDTQYF.

The chain links TRBV6-5 to TRBJ2-1; TCRdb's D call, TRBD1, is unchecked because there is no DNA. The CDR3 is made up of 14 amino acids. The germline CDR1 and CDR2 sequences are MNHEY and SVGAGI. The CDR3 here is CASSYEAGGRGQFF.

V and J are TRBV28 and TRBJ1-2; TCRdb proposes TRBD1, but this gene call is untestable without DNA. There are 13 residues in the CDR3. Germline loops: CDR1 MDHEN, CDR2 SYDVKM. This CDR3 is CASSLNGGGGYTF.

The rearrangement links TRBV6-6 to TRBJ1-1. The germline V gene encodes CDR1 MNHNY and CDR2 SVGAGI (reference sequence). CDR3 length: 13 residues. CDR3 amino acids: CASSYSSVPEAFF.

J is TRBJ2-3 and V is TRBV20-1; the D call of TRBD2 rests on TCRdb alone, since no DNA is present to check it. The CDR3 contains 15 residues. Germline V lookup: CDR1 DFQATT, CDR2 SNEGSKA (reference sequence). The CDR3 loop reads CSARIGGRVTDTQYF.

The chain joins TRBV5-1 to TRBJ1-5; TCRdb names TRBD1, which stays unverified in the absence of DNA. Germline V gene sequence: CDR1 SGHRS, CDR2 YFSETQ. The CDR3 loop spans 15 amino acids. CDR3 residues: CASSLATGGDQPQHF.

The chain carries TRBV5-6 and TRBJ2-3; TCRdb designates TRBD1, a call that cannot be tested without DNA. CDR1 is SGHDT and CDR2 is YYEEEE in the germline V gene. The CDR3 runs 16 residues. CDR3 residues: CASSRLQGGAADTQYF. Drawing the rest from reference TRBV5-6 and TRBJ2-3, the complete variable domain is DAGVTQSPTHLIKTRGQQVTLRCSPKSGHDTVSWYQQALGQGPQFIFQYYEEEERQRGNFPDRFSGHQFPNYSSELNVNALLLGDSALYLCASSRLQGGAADTQYFGPGTRLTVL.

The chain is built from TRBV6-1 and TRBJ2-7; the TCRdb call, TRBD1, lacks DNA for checking. Per the germline V gene, CDR1 is MNHNS and CDR2 is SASEGT. CDR3 length: 14 amino acids. The CDR3 spells CASRVRQGHEEQYF.

The rearrangement uses TRBV10-3 and TRBJ2-7; no DNA is available, so the TRBD2 call from TCRdb remains unchecked. CDR1 ENHRY and CDR2 SYGVKD come from the germline V gene. The CDR3 spans 14 residues. This CDR3 reads CASGPGLKSYEQYF.

The chain has TRBV11-3 and TRBJ1-6. The length of the CDR3 is 17 residues. Germline CDR1 is SGHNT and CDR2 is YENEEA. CDR3 region: CASSLGSGSPDNSPLHF.

This chain joins TRBV5-1 and TRBJ2-3; the TCRdb D gene call, TRBD2, has no DNA to confirm it. This CDR3 has 18 amino acids. Germline lookup yields CDR1 SGHRS and CDR2 YFSETQ. The CDR3 region is CASSSNKRLAGRTDTQYF.

The V and J genes are TRBV7-2 and TRBJ1-6; TCRdb lists TRBD1, though no DNA is available to test this call. CDR1 is SGHTA, CDR2 FQGNSA, per germline. This CDR3 has 15 residues. This CDR3 reads CASNARGAVNSPLHF.